The entry below describes one TCR beta chain. Antigen: not known. The sample is drawn from a study of T cells in Graves' hyperthyroidism and ophthalmopathy. RNA transcripts were the template for amplifying TCR beta CDR3 regions. RT-PCR in the first round (using the HTBI primer set) targeted the TCR CDR3. TCRdb fed the multiplex PCR reads into MiXCR, producing one record per CDR3 protein. The sample gives a few hundred thousand distinct CDR3 sequences, around 46% of which show up once; approximately 7.5% is in the top ten. Findings and limits, study-wide: Ophthalmopathy was separated from stable hyperthyroidism by a 13 V-J model. Most thyroid-expanded clonotypes above 0.001 were also found in blood.

Patients having uncontrolled infection, another autoimmune disease, pregnancy or lactation were not included. What was sequenced was peripheral blood or thyroid tissue (not recorded which). The sequence was collected from a woman aged 18-29 years with Graves' hyperthyroidism.

CDR3 residues: CASSGAGGNEQFF. CDR3 coding DNA: TGTGCCAGCAGCGGGGCGGGGGGGAATGAGCAGTTCTTC. V gene TRBV7-9 combines with J gene TRBJ2-1, with 9 bases aligning to TRBD2. Germline CDR1 SEHNR, CDR2 FQNEAQ (reference sequence). The CDR3 spans 13 residues. Trimming removed 5 bases from V and 7 bases from J; junction bases left unmatched: 3.